This is a list of T cell receptor beta chains from one sample in a study of blood T cells in healthy people across ages. One entry per CDR3 protein results from TCRdb running MiXCR on the 5' RACE reads. The data show roughly 800,000 distinct CDR3 sequences, 55% to 70% seen once. Sequenced sample: blood. These receptors were obtained from a man aged 30 to 45 in good health. The CDR3 runs from the conserved cysteine through the conserved F or W. Fields, in order: D gene, V gene, clone size, J gene, CDR3 protein, CDR3 DNA. A D gene is named only where the DNA matches it firmly. Not every row has a clone size; where given, it reads once, few, many or a size class.

d_gene: TRBD2
v_gene: TRBV4-3
abundance: NA
j_gene: TRBJ2-1
CDR3aa: CASSQVAGGTYNEQFF
CDR3nt: TGCGCCAGCAGCCAAGTAGCGGGAGGGACATACAATGAGCAGTTCTTC

d_gene: NA
v_gene: TRBV20-1
abundance: NA
j_gene: TRBJ2-7
CDR3aa: CSASPNLYEQYF
CDR3nt: TGCAGTGCTAGTCCAAACCTCTACGAGCAGTACTTC

d_gene: NA
v_gene: TRBV20-1
abundance: NA
j_gene: TRBJ1-1
CDR3aa: CSARSQGLYTEAFF
CDR3nt: TGCAGTGCTAGATCGCAGGGGTTGTACACTGAAGCTTTCTTT

d_gene: TRBD2
v_gene: TRBV7-2
abundance: NA
j_gene: TRBJ2-7
CDR3aa: CASSPRRSGSNNEQYF
CDR3nt: TGTGCCAGCAGCCCGAGGCGTAGCGGGAGTAACAACGAGCAGTACTTC

d_gene: NA
v_gene: TRBV18
abundance: NA
j_gene: TRBJ2-7
CDR3aa: CASSPSQWTDPYGQYF
CDR3nt: TGTGCCAGCTCACCTTCTCAATGGACGGACCCCTACGGGCAGTACTTC

d_gene: NA
v_gene: TRBV7-7
abundance: few
j_gene: TRBJ2-5
CDR3aa: CASTFMVGETQYF
CDR3nt: TGTGCTAGCACCTTCATGGTGGGGGAGACCCAGTACTTC

d_gene: TRBD2
v_gene: TRBV10-2
abundance: few
j_gene: TRBJ2-5
CDR3aa: CASSEGTTIDGETQYF
CDR3nt: TGCGCCAGCAGTGAGGGGACTACTATCGATGGGGAGACCCAGTACTTC

d_gene: NA
v_gene: TRBV25-1
abundance: once
j_gene: TRBJ1-2
CDR3aa: CASSGIIRLAGQGRFNGYTF
CDR3nt: TGTGCCAGCAGTGGGATTATCCGATTGGCTGGGCAGGGAAGATTTAATGGCTACACCTTC

d_gene: NA
v_gene: TRBV6-5
abundance: NA
j_gene: TRBJ2-1
CDR3aa: CASASRVNEQFF
CDR3nt: TGTGCCAGCGCCAGCCGGGTCAATGAGCAGTTCTTC

d_gene: TRBD2
v_gene: TRBV29-1
abundance: NA
j_gene: TRBJ2-5
CDR3aa: CSVPTSVETQYF
CDR3nt: TGCAGCGTGCCGACTAGCGTAGAGACCCAGTACTTC

d_gene: TRBD2
v_gene: TRBV20-1
abundance: NA
j_gene: TRBJ2-1
CDR3aa: CSARKFTSGTSYNEQFF
CDR3nt: TGCAGTGCCCGGAAATTTACTAGCGGGACTTCCTACAATGAGCAGTTCTTC

d_gene: TRBD1
v_gene: TRBV11-1
abundance: NA
j_gene: TRBJ2-5
CDR3aa: CASSLDRGSQETQYF
CDR3nt: TGTGCCAGCAGCTTAGACAGGGGATCTCAAGAGACCCAGTACTTC

d_gene: TRBD2
v_gene: TRBV20-1
abundance: NA
j_gene: TRBJ2-5
CDR3aa: CSARDRRLAGETQYF
CDR3nt: TGCAGTGCTAGAGATAGGCGGCTAGCGGGAGAGACCCAGTACTTC

d_gene: NA
v_gene: TRBV7-2
abundance: few
j_gene: TRBJ2-3
CDR3aa: CASGRQVTDTQYF
CDR3nt: TGTGCCAGCGGCAGACAGGTCACAGATACGCAGTATTTT

d_gene: TRBD1
v_gene: TRBV11-2
abundance: once
j_gene: TRBJ1-6
CDR3aa: CASSPGTVENSPLHF
CDR3nt: TGTGCCAGCAGCCCAGGGACAGTCGAAAATTCACCCCTCCACTTT

d_gene: NA
v_gene: TRBV9
abundance: once
j_gene: TRBJ2-1
CDR3aa: CASSVGSGEGEQFF
CDR3nt: TGTGCCAGCAGCGTAGGTTCAGGGGAGGGTGAGCAGTTCTTC

d_gene: NA
v_gene: TRBV29-1
abundance: NA
j_gene: TRBJ2-1
CDR3aa: CSGSRGPRPYEQFF
CDR3nt: TGCAGCGGATCACGGGGCCCGAGGCCCTATGAGCAGTTCTTC

d_gene: NA
v_gene: TRBV20-1
abundance: NA
j_gene: TRBJ2-5
CDR3aa: CSAARPRTDSQETQYF
CDR3nt: TGCAGTGCGGCCCGCCCTAGAACCGACAGTCAAGAGACCCAGTACTTC

d_gene: NA
v_gene: TRBV4-2
abundance: few
j_gene: TRBJ1-1
CDR3aa: CASSPDGGTEAFF
CDR3nt: TGTGCCAGCAGCCCCGACGGTGGTACTGAAGCTTTCTTT

d_gene: TRBD2
v_gene: TRBV10-3
abundance: NA
j_gene: TRBJ2-1
CDR3aa: CAINAGGFQETQFF
CDR3nt: TGTGCCATCAATGCGGGAGGCTTCCAAGAGACCCAGTTCTTC

d_gene: NA
v_gene: TRBV18
abundance: NA
j_gene: TRBJ2-7
CDR3aa: CASSPPNYEQYF
CDR3nt: TGTGCCAGCTCACCACCGAACTACGAGCAGTACTTC

d_gene: TRBD1
v_gene: TRBV6-5
abundance: few
j_gene: TRBJ1-2
CDR3aa: CASSIDRDGYGYTF
CDR3nt: TGTGCCAGCAGCATAGACAGGGATGGCTATGGCTACACCTTC

d_gene: TRBD1
v_gene: TRBV6-2/TRBV6-3
abundance: NA
j_gene: TRBJ1-5
CDR3aa: CASSFVAQGNLKTGEVDNQPQHF
CDR3nt: TGTGCCAGCAGTTTCGTCGCCCAAGGAAATCTGAAGACAGGGGAGGTGGATAATCAGCCCCAGCATTTT

d_gene: NA
v_gene: TRBV7-2
abundance: NA
j_gene: TRBJ2-7
CDR3aa: CASSLAKELEQYF
CDR3nt: TGTGCCAGCAGCTTAGCGAAGGAGCTCGAGCAGTACTTC

d_gene: TRBD2
v_gene: TRBV12-3/TRBV12-4
abundance: NA
j_gene: TRBJ2-3
CDR3aa: CASQRAGGLTDTQYF
CDR3nt: TGTGCCAGCCAGAGGGCGGGGGGGCTTACAGATACGCAGTATTTT

d_gene: NA
v_gene: TRBV20-1
abundance: NA
j_gene: TRBJ1-5
CDR3aa: CSARDSRKQRNQPQHF
CDR3nt: TGCAGTGCTAGAGATTCGCGAAAACAGAGAAATCAGCCCCAGCATTTT

d_gene: NA
v_gene: TRBV20-1
abundance: few
j_gene: TRBJ2-1
CDR3aa: CSARPIGYNEQFF
CDR3nt: TGCAGTGCTAGGCCGATCGGCTACAATGAGCAGTTCTTC

d_gene: TRBD1
v_gene: TRBV7-8
abundance: once
j_gene: TRBJ1-4
CDR3aa: CASSPGGLLEKLFF
CDR3nt: TGTGCCAGCAGCCCAGGGGGGCTTTTGGAAAAACTGTTTTTT

d_gene: TRBD2
v_gene: TRBV7-6
abundance: NA
j_gene: TRBJ2-7
CDR3aa: CASSFDGLAGAEQYF
CDR3nt: TGTGCCAGCAGCTTCGATGGACTAGCGGGAGCCGAGCAGTACTTC

d_gene: NA
v_gene: TRBV6-6
abundance: NA
j_gene: TRBJ1-2
CDR3aa: CASSEQSPNYGYTF
CDR3nt: TGTGCCAGCTCTGAACAGAGCCCTAACTATGGCTACACCTTC

d_gene: TRBD2
v_gene: TRBV20-1
abundance: few
j_gene: TRBJ2-3
CDR3aa: CSARELGGGAFTQYF
CDR3nt: TGCAGTGCTAGAGAGTTAGGCGGGGGGGCCTTCACGCAGTATTTT

d_gene: TRBD2
v_gene: TRBV5-1
abundance: NA
j_gene: TRBJ2-5
CDR3aa: CASSLEAGHETQYF
CDR3nt: TGCGCCAGCAGCTTGGAAGCGGGGCACGAGACCCAGTACTTC

d_gene: NA
v_gene: TRBV7-2
abundance: NA
j_gene: TRBJ1-2
CDR3aa: CASSGTELYGYTF
CDR3nt: TGTGCCAGCAGCGGAACTGAGCTCTATGGCTACACCTTC

d_gene: NA
v_gene: TRBV6-5
abundance: NA
j_gene: TRBJ2-1
CDR3aa: CASTLTAAPYNEQFF
CDR3nt: TGTGCCAGCACCCTTACAGCGGCCCCTTACAATGAGCAGTTCTTC

d_gene: NA
v_gene: TRBV7-2
abundance: NA
j_gene: TRBJ2-1
CDR3aa: CASSSALGESVEQFF
CDR3nt: TGTGCCAGCAGCTCCGCTTTGGGGGAATCGGTAGAGCAGTTCTTC

d_gene: TRBD1
v_gene: TRBV18
abundance: NA
j_gene: TRBJ2-5
CDR3aa: CASSPRIGGGHNEQYF
CDR3nt: TGTGCCAGCTCACCTCGGATAGGGGGCGGCCACAATGAGCAGTACTTC

d_gene: NA
v_gene: TRBV7-2
abundance: few
j_gene: TRBJ2-3
CDR3aa: CASSLVLGFGTDTQYF
CDR3nt: TGTGCCAGCAGCTTAGTTCTGGGCTTTGGCACAGATACGCAGTATTTT

d_gene: NA
v_gene: TRBV29-1
abundance: few
j_gene: TRBJ2-7
CDR3aa: CSVEGDDTYEQYF
CDR3nt: TGCAGCGTTGAGGGGGACGATACCTACGAGCAGTACTTC

d_gene: NA
v_gene: TRBV2
abundance: NA
j_gene: TRBJ2-7
CDR3aa: CASRADEGEQYF
CDR3nt: TGTGCCAGCAGAGCAGATGAGGGAGAGCAGTACTTC

d_gene: NA
v_gene: TRBV15
abundance: NA
j_gene: TRBJ2-1
CDR3aa: CATSRVWGPESYNEQFF
CDR3nt: TGTGCCACCAGCCGAGTGTGGGGGCCCGAATCCTACAATGAGCAGTTCTTC

d_gene: NA
v_gene: TRBV20-1
abundance: NA
j_gene: TRBJ2-1
CDR3aa: CSASPSADNEQFF
CDR3nt: TGCAGTGCTAGCCCTAGCGCGGACAATGAGCAGTTCTTC

d_gene: NA
v_gene: TRBV7-9
abundance: NA
j_gene: TRBJ1-2
CDR3aa: CASSYDWEGYYGYTF
CDR3nt: TGTGCCAGCAGCTACGATTGGGAGGGCTATTATGGCTACACCTTC

d_gene: NA
v_gene: TRBV29-1
abundance: NA
j_gene: TRBJ2-3
CDR3aa: CSVEQGTVSDTQYF
CDR3nt: TGCAGCGTTGAACAGGGGACGGTTTCAGATACGCAGTATTTT

d_gene: NA
v_gene: TRBV20-1
abundance: NA
j_gene: TRBJ2-1
CDR3aa: CSAYTGTLNEQFF
CDR3nt: TGCAGTGCTTACACCGGGACACTCAATGAGCAGTTCTTC

d_gene: NA
v_gene: TRBV20-1
abundance: NA
j_gene: TRBJ2-4
CDR3aa: CSAPASDGDIQYF
CDR3nt: TGCAGTGCCCCCGCGTCTGACGGAGACATTCAGTACTTC

d_gene: TRBD1
v_gene: TRBV7-9
abundance: NA
j_gene: TRBJ2-5
CDR3aa: CASSDGTGRETQYF
CDR3nt: TGTGCCAGCAGCGACGGGACAGGTAGAGAGACCCAGTACTTC

d_gene: TRBD1
v_gene: TRBV12-3/TRBV12-4
abundance: few
j_gene: TRBJ1-4
CDR3aa: CASVRDSLPNEKLFF
CDR3nt: TGTGCCAGCGTCCGGGACAGCCTACCGAATGAAAAACTGTTTTTT

d_gene: NA
v_gene: TRBV4-1
abundance: NA
j_gene: TRBJ1-2
CDR3aa: CASSQAGPGHRIRANYGYTF
CDR3nt: TGCGCCAGCAGCCAAGCGGGACCGGGACACCGAATAAGAGCTAACTATGGCTACACCTTC

d_gene: TRBD1
v_gene: TRBV20-1
abundance: NA
j_gene: TRBJ1-6
CDR3aa: CSARNQGQGVGWNSPLHF
CDR3nt: TGCAGTGCTAGGAACCAGGGACAGGGAGTCGGGTGGAATTCACCCCTCCACTTT

d_gene: NA
v_gene: TRBV5-1
abundance: NA
j_gene: TRBJ2-3
CDR3aa: CASSFGTVARDTQYF
CDR3nt: TGCGCCAGCAGCTTCGGAACAGTTGCTAGGGATACGCAGTATTTT

d_gene: NA
v_gene: TRBV27
abundance: NA
j_gene: TRBJ1-5
CDR3aa: CASSMQAVQPQHF
CDR3nt: TGTGCCAGCAGTATGCAGGCGGTTCAGCCCCAGCATTTT

d_gene: TRBD2
v_gene: TRBV20-1
abundance: NA
j_gene: TRBJ2-1
CDR3aa: CSAMGLAGGLEQFF
CDR3nt: TGCAGTGCCATGGGACTAGCGGGAGGATTGGAGCAGTTCTTC

d_gene: NA
v_gene: TRBV20-1
abundance: NA
j_gene: TRBJ2-7
CDR3aa: CSAGKAREQYF
CDR3nt: TGCAGTGCTGGAAAAGCGCGCGAGCAGTACTTC

d_gene: NA
v_gene: TRBV28
abundance: NA
j_gene: TRBJ1-1
CDR3aa: CACSSMTEATSEAFF
CDR3nt: TGTGCCTGCAGTTCCATGACCGAGGCTACTTCTGAAGCTTTCTTT

d_gene: TRBD2
v_gene: TRBV7-6
abundance: few
j_gene: TRBJ2-1
CDR3aa: CASSLVGTSGTEQFF
CDR3nt: TGTGCCAGCAGCTTAGTTGGGACTAGCGGCACTGAGCAGTTCTTC